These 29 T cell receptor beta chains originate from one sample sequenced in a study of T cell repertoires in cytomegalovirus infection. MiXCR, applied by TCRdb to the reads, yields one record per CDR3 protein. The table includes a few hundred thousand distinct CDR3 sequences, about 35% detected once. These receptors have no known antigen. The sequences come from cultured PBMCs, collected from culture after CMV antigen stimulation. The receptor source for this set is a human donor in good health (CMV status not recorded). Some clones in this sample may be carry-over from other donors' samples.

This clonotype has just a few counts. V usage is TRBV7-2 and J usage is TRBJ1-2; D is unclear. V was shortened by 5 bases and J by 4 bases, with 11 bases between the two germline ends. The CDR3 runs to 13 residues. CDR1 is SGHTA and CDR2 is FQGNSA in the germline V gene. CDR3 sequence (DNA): TGTGCCAGCAGCGTGGACTCGTCCTATGGCTACACCTTC. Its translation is CASSVDSSYGYTF.

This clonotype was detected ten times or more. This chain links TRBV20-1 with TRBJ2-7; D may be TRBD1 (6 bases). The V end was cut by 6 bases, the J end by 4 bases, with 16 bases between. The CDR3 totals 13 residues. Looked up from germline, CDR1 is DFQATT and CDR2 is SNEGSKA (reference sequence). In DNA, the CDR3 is TGCAGTGCCTCAGGGGACGTCGGGTACGAGCAGTACTTC. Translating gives CSASGDVGYEQYF.

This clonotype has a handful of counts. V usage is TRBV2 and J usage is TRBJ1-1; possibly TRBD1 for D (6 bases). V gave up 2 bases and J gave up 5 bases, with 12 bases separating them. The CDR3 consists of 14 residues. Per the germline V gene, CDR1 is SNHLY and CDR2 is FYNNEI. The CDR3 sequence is CASSESTGSTEAFF. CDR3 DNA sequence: TGTGCCAGCAGTGAATCAACAGGGAGTACTGAAGCTTTCTTT.

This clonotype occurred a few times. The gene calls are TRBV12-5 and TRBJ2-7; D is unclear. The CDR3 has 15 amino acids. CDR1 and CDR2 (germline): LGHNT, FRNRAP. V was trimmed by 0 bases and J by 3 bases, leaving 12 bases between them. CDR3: CASGLVMGTDYEQYV. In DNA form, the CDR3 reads TGTGCTAGTGGTTTGGTTATGGGAACAGACTACGAGCAGTACGTC.

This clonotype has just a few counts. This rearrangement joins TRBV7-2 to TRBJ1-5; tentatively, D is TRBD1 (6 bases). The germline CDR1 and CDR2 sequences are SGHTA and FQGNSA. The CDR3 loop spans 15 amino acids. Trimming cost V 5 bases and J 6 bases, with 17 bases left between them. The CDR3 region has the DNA TGTGCCAGCAGCCCCCTGGCACAGGGAGGTCAGCCCCAGCATTTT. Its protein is CASSPLAQGGQPQHF.

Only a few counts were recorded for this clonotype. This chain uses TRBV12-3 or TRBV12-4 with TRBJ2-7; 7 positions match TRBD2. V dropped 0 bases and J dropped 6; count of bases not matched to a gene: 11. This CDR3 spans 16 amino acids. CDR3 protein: CASSLAKRRESGEQYV. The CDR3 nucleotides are TGTGCCAGCAGTTTAGCCAAGCGGCGGGAGTCAGGCGAGCAGTACGTC.

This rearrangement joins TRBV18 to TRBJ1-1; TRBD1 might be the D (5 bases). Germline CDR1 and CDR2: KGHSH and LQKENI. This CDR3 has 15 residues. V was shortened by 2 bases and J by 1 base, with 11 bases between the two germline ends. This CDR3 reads CASSPRGTRNTEAFF. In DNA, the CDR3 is TGTGCCAGCTCACCAAGGGGTACACGGAACACTGAAGCTTTCTTT. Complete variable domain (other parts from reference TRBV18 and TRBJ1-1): NAGVMQNPRHLVRRRGQEARLRCSPMKGHSHVYWYRQLPEEGLKFMVYLQKENIIDESGMPKERFSAEFPKEGPSILRIQQVVRGDSAAYFCASSPRGTRNTEAFFGQGTRLTVV.

The chain's CDR3 is CASSAASMNTEAFF. The DNA of the CDR3 is TGTGCCAGCAGTGCCGCAAGCATGAACACTGAAGCTTTCTTT. The V and J genes are TRBV6-6 and TRBJ1-1; D remains ambiguous. This CDR3 has 14 amino acids. Germline V CDR1 and CDR2: MNHNY, SVGAGI (reference sequence). Trimming removed 5 bases at V and 0 bases at J, with 10 bases between.

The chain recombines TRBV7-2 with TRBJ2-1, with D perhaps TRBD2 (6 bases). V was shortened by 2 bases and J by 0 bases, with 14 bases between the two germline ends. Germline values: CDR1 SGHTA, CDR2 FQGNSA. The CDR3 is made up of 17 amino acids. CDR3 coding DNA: TGTGCCAGCAGCTTAAACCGGGCCGGGAGCTCCTACAATGAGCAGTTCTTC. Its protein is CASSLNRAGSSYNEQFF. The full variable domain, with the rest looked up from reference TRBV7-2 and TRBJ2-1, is GAGVSQSPSNKVTEKGKDVELRCDPISGHTALYWYRQSLGQGLEFLIYFQGNSAPDKSGLPSDRFSAERTGGSVSTLTIQRTQQEDSAVYLCASSLNRAGSSYNEQFFGPGTRLTVL.

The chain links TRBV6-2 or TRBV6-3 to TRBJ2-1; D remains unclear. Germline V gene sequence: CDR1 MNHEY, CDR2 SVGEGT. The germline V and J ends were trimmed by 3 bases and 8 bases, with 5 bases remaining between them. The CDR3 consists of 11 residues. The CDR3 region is CASSYNYEQFF. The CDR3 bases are TGTGCCAGCAGTTATAACTATGAGCAGTTCTTC.

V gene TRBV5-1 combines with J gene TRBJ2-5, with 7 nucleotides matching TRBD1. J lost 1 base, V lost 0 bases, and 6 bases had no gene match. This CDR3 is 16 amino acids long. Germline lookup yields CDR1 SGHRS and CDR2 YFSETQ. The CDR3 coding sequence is TGCGCCAGCAGCTTGGCTTCTGACAGGGCCCAAGAGACCCAGTACTTC. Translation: CASSLASDRAQETQYF. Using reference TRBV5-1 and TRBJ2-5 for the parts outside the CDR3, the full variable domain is KAGVTQTPRYLIKTRGQQVTLSCSPISGHRSVSWYQQTPGQGLQFLFEYFSETQRNKGNFPGRFSGRQFSNSRSEMNVSTLELGDSALYLCASSLASDRAQETQYFGPGTRLLVL.

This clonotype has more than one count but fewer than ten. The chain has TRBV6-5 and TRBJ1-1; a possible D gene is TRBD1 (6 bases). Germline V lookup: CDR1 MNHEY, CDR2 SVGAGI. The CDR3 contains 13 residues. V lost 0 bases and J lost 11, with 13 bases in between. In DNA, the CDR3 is TGTGCCAGCAGTTACTCGGTACTGGGGGCTGCTTTCTTT. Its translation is CASSYSVLGAAFF.

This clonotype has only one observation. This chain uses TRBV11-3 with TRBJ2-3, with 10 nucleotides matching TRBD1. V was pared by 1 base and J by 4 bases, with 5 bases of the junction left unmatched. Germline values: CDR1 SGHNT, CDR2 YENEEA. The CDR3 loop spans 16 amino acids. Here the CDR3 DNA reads TGTGCCAGCAGCTTAGTCGGAGGGACAGGGGCAGATACGCAGTATTTT. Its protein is CASSLVGGTGADTQYF. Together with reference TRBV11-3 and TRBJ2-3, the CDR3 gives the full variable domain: EAGVVQSPRYKIIEKKQPVAFWCNPISGHNTLYWYLQNLGQGPELLIRYENEEAVDDSQLPKDRFSAERLKGVDSTLKIQPAELGDSAVYLCASSLVGGTGADTQYFGPGTRLTVL.

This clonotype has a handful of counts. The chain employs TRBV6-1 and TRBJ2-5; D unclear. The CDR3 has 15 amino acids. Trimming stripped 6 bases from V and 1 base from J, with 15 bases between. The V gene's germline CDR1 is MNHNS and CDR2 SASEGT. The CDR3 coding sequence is TGTGCCAGCAGGCCCGGATGGGGTGGCCAAGAGACCCAGTACTTC. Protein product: CASRPGWGGQETQYF.

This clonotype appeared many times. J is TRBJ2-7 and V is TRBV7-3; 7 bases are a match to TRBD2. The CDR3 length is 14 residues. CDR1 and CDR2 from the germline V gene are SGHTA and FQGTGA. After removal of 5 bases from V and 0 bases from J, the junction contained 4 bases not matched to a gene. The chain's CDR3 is CASSPSGGSYEQYF. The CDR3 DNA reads TGTGCCAGCAGCCCTAGCGGTGGCTCCTACGAGCAGTACTTC.

CDR3 region: CASSFLSVAERGNEQFF. The CDR3 coding sequence is TGTGCCAGCAGTTTTCTTTCGGTAGCGGAGAGGGGCAATGAGCAGTTCTTC. This chain uses TRBV27 with TRBJ2-1; weak D call: TRBD2 (6 bases). V dropped 3 bases and J dropped 6 bases, with 21 bases sitting between them. The V gene's germline CDR1 is MNHEY and CDR2 SMNVEV (reference sequence). The CDR3 covers 17 residues.

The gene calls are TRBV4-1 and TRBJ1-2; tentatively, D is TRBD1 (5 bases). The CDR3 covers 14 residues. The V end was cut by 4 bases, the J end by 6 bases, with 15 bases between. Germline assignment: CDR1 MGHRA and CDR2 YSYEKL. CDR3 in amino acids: CASSPSIWGNGYTF. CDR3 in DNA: TGCGCCAGCAGCCCCTCTATCTGGGGCAATGGCTACACCTTC.

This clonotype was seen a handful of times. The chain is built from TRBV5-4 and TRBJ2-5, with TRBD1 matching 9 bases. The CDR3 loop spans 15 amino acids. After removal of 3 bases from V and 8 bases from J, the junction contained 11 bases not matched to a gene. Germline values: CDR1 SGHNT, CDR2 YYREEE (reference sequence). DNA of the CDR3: TGTGCCAGCAGCTCCAGGCAGACAGGGGGATTCACCCAGTACTTC. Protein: CASSSRQTGGFTQYF.

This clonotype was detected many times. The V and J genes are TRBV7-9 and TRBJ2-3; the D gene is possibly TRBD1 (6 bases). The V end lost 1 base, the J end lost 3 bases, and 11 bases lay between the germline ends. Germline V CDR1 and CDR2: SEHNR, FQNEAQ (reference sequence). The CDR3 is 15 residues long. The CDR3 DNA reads TGTGCCAGCAGCTTAGGCCACAGGGAAACAGATACGCAGTATTTT. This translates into CASSLGHRETDTQYF.

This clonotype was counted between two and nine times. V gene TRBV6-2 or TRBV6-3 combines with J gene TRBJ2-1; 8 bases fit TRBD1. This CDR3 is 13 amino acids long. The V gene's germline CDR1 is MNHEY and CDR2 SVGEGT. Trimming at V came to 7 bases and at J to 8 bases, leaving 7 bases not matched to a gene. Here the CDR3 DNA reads TGTGCCAGCACCCGGACAGGGTCCCATGAGCAGTTCTTC. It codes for CASTRTGSHEQFF.

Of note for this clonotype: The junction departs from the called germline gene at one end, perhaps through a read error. The CDR3 nucleotides are TGTGCCAGCAGTTTAGCGGGAGGGCCACCTTCCTTC. It translates to CASSLAGGPPSF. The genes are TRBV6-8 and TRBJ2-1; 11 bases are a match to TRBD2. There are 12 residues in the CDR3. CDR1 and CDR2 (germline): MNHGY, SAAAGT.

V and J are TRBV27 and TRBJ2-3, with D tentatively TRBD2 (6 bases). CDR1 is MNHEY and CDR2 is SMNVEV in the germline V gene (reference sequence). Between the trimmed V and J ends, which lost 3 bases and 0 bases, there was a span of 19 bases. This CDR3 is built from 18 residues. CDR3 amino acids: CASSFSALGGTSTDTQYF. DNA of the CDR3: TGTGCCAGCAGTTTTTCTGCCTTGGGCGGGACTAGCACAGATACGCAGTATTTT.

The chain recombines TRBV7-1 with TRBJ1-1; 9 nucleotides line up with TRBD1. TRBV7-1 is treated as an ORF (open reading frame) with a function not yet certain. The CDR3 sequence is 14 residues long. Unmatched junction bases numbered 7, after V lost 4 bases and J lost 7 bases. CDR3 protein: CASSWETGGDEAFF. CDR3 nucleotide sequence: TGTGCCAGCAGCTGGGAGACAGGGGGGGATGAAGCTTTCTTT.

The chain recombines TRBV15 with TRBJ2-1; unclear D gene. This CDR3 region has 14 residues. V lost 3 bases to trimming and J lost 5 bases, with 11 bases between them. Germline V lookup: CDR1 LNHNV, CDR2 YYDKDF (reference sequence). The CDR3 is CATSSKFLNNEQFF. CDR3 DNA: TGTGCCACCAGCAGTAAATTCCTGAACAATGAGCAGTTCTTC. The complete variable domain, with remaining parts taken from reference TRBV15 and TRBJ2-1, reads DAMVIQNPRYQVTQFGKPVTLSCSQTLNHNVMYWYQQKSSQAPKLLFHYYDKDFNNEADTPDNFQSRRPNTSFCFLDIRSPGLGDTAMYLCATSSKFLNNEQFFGPGTRLTVL.

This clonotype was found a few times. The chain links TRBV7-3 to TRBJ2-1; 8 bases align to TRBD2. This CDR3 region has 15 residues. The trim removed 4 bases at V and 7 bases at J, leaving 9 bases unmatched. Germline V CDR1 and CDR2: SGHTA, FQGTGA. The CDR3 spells CASSSNQLAVNEQFF. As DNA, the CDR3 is TGTGCCAGCAGCTCCAACCAACTAGCGGTGAATGAGCAGTTCTTC.

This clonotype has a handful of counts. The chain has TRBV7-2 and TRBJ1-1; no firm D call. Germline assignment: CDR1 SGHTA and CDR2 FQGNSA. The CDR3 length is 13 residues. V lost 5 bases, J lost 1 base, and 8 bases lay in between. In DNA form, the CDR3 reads TGTGCCAGCAGCCGTATCCAGAACACTGAAGCTTTCTTT. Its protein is CASSRIQNTEAFF. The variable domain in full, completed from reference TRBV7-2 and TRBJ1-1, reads GAGVSQSPSNKVTEKGKDVELRCDPISGHTALYWYRQSLGQGLEFLIYFQGNSAPDKSGLPSDRFSAERTGGSVSTLTIQRTQQEDSAVYLCASSRIQNTEAFFGQGTRLTVV.

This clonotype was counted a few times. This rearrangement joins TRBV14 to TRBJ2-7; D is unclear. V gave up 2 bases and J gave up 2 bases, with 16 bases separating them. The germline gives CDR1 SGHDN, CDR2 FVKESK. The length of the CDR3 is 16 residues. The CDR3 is CASSQLLGETTYEQYF. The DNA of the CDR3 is TGTGCCAGCAGCCAACTCTTGGGCGAAACTACCTACGAGCAGTACTTC. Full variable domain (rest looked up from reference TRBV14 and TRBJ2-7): EAGVTQFPSHSVIEKGQTVTLRCDPISGHDNLYWYRRVMGKEIKFLLHFVKESKQDESGMPNNRFLAERTGGTYSTLKVQPAELEDSGVYFCASSQLLGETTYEQYFGPGTRLTVT.

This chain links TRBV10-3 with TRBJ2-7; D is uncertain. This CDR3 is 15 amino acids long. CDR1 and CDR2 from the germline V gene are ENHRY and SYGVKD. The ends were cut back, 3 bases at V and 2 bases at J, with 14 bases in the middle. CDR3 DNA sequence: TGTGCCATCAGTGACCCCCCCCGTGCCACCTACGAGCAGTACTTC. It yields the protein CAISDPPRATYEQYF.

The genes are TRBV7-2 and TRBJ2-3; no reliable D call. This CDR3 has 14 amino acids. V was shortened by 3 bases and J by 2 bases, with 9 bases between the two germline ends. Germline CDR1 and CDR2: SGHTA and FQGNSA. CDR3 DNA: TGTGCCAGCAGCTTTAGGACGAACACAGATACGCAGTATTTT. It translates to CASSFRTNTDTQYF.